The rows below give T cell receptor beta chains drawn from one sample of a study of cytomegalovirus exposure and HLA in healthy donors. This table comes from immunoSEQ multiplex PCR, and its TCRdb copy is limited to in-frame clones, with some not included. Of tens of thousands of clones listed, 90% to 95% were seen once; the top ten hold about 3.6%. The sample taken for sequencing was PBMCs. These receptors originate from a woman aged 30 to 39 in good health and CMV-seronegative. The CDR3 runs from the conserved cysteine through the conserved F or W. D genes are given only for firm matches. Size is stated for part of the rows, as once, few or many counts, or as a class when the clone is expanded.

CDR3nt	CDR3aa	j_gene	abundance	d_gene	v_gene
TGTGCCACCGGACAGGGGGCAACTAATGAAAAACTGTTTTTT	CATGQGATNEKLFF	TRBJ1-4	-	TRBD1	TRBV10-3
TGTGCCAGCAGTGACAGGGCCCAACTGTTTTTT	CASSDRAQLFF	TRBJ1-4	-	-	TRBV2
TGCAGCGTCGTGACTGACTCTGGAAACACCATATATTTT	CSVVTDSGNTIYF	TRBJ1-3	-	-	TRBV29-1
TGTGCCAGCAGCCCGGGACTAGCGGAATACAATGAGCAGTTCTTC	CASSPGLAEYNEQFF	TRBJ2-1	-	TRBD2	TRBV11-1
TGTGCCAGCAGCCCCGTGGACAGTTCCTACGAGCAGTACTTC	CASSPVDSSYEQYF	TRBJ2-7	-	-	TRBV7-9
TGTGCCAGCAGCCACAGGGGTCCCAATGAGCAGTTCTTC	CASSHRGPNEQFF	TRBJ2-1	-	TRBD1	TRBV7-2
TGCGCCAGCAGCTTGGGTGGGGCGCCCTACGAGCAGTACTTC	CASSLGGAPYEQYF	TRBJ2-7	-	-	TRBV5-1
TGTGCCAGCAGCCCACAGGTGACCGGGGAGCTGTTTTTT	CASSPQVTGELFF	TRBJ2-2	-	-	TRBV9
TGCAGCGTTGTTCTCGGCTGGGGGGGATCCGACGAGCAGTACTTC	CSVVLGWGGSDEQYF	TRBJ2-7	-	TRBD2	TRBV29-1
TGTGCCTGGAGTGAGGGGCTTAATGAAAAACTGTTTTTT	CAWSEGLNEKLFF	TRBJ1-4	-	-	TRBV30
TGTGCCAGCAGCTTACACCCGCTAGCGGGGGTCCATGAGCAGTTCTTC	CASSLHPLAGVHEQFF	TRBJ2-1	-	TRBD2	TRBV7-2
TGTGCCAGCAGGACCGACAAGGTCAGGCCCCGAGAAAAACTGTTTTTT	CASRTDKVRPREKLFF	TRBJ1-4	once	-	TRBV28
TGTGCCAGCAGCTTTGGGCAGGGAAACACTGAAGCTTTCTTT	CASSFGQGNTEAFF	TRBJ1-1	-	-	TRBV11-2
TGTGCCAGCAGCTCACCGGAACTAGCGGGAGGGGCCAAAAACATTCAGTACTTC	CASSSPELAGGAKNIQYF	TRBJ2-4	-	TRBD2	TRBV5-4
TGTGCCAGCAGCGTAGAGGGGGAGAACACCGGGGAGCTGTTTTTT	CASSVEGENTGELFF	TRBJ2-2	-	-	TRBV9
TGTGCCTTCGTGTACTCCGGGACTTATAATTCACCCCTCCACTTT	CAFVYSGTYNSPLHF	TRBJ1-6	-	-	TRBV30
TGTGCCAGCAGTTACGAATTCGGGGGGCCCCAGCATTTT	CASSYEFGGPQHF	TRBJ1-5	-	-	TRBV6-5
TGTGCCAGCAGCCCCAAGGGCAGGGTGACCAAAGAGACCCAGTACTTC	CASSPKGRVTKETQYF	TRBJ2-5	-	-	TRBV7-3
TGTGCCAGCAGCACTGGGCCTGGCTACACCTTC	CASSTGPGYTF	TRBJ1-2	-	-	TRBV7-9
TGCGCCAGCAGTGAGGGGACAGGGGCTGACAATCAGCCCCAGCATTTT	CASSEGTGADNQPQHF	TRBJ1-5	once	TRBD1	TRBV10-2
TGTGCCAGCAGCCGTGGACTTATCTCCTACGAGCAGTACTTC	CASSRGLISYEQYF	TRBJ2-7	-	-	TRBV11-2
TGTGCCAGCAGTCCCGGACAGGGGGTAGGTGGCTACACCTTC	CASSPGQGVGGYTF	TRBJ1-2	-	TRBD1	TRBV6-6
TGTGCCAGCTCACCAGACAGCGGGAGGGTCACCGGGGAGCTGTTTTTT	CASSPDSGRVTGELFF	TRBJ2-2	-	TRBD2	TRBV18
TGTGCCAGCAGCGTAGAGTCTAGCGGGAGCCACGAGCAGTACTTC	CASSVESSGSHEQYF	TRBJ2-7	-	TRBD2	TRBV9
TGTGCCAGCAGCGTCGGGACTAGCGGTAGTGCCCCTTCGTACTTC	CASSVGTSGSAPSYF	TRBJ2-5	-	TRBD2	TRBV9
TGCGCCAGCAGTGAGGTAACTAGCGGGAGCAATGAGCAGTTCTTC	CASSEVTSGSNEQFF	TRBJ2-1	-	TRBD2	TRBV10-2
TGTGCCAGCAGCTTAGTGCGGGGCTCCTCCTACAATGAGCAGTTCTTC	CASSLVRGSSYNEQFF	TRBJ2-1	-	-	TRBV7-2
TGCAGCGTTGACGGGGCTGGAAACACCATATATTTT	CSVDGAGNTIYF	TRBJ1-3	-	-	TRBV29-1
TGTGCCTGGAGTGTGGGGACAGGGGGCAGTGGCTACACCTTC	CAWSVGTGGSGYTF	TRBJ1-2	-	TRBD1	TRBV30
TGTGCCAGTGGGTCCCCCCCGACAGGGTGGGTGAATCAGCCCCAGCATTTT	CASGSPPTGWVNQPQHF	TRBJ1-5	once	TRBD1	TRBV19
TGCGCCAGCAGCCAAGGTTACAGTCAGGGTCATTCACCCCTCCACTTT	CASSQGYSQGHSPLHF	TRBJ1-6	-	-	TRBV4-3
TGTGCCAGCAGCTTCGGGGAAGTGACTGAAGCTTTCTTT	CASSFGEVTEAFF	TRBJ1-1	-	-	TRBV7-9
TGTGCCAGCAGCCAAGGGGGTGGTGACTACACCTTC	CASSQGGGDYTF	TRBJ1-2	once	-	TRBV6-1
TGTGCCAGCAGTTTGGGTGGCGCTAGAGGTTCACCCCTCCACTTT	CASSLGGARGSPLHF	TRBJ1-6	-	-	TRBV28
TGCGCCAGCAGCCAGGATGCGGGGGGGGATCTGTTGAACACTGAAGCTTTCTTT	CASSQDAGGDLLNTEAFF	TRBJ1-1	-	-	TRBV4-1
TGTGCCAGCAGCCCCATCGCCGGGGGCAATCAGCCCCAGCATTTT	CASSPIAGGNQPQHF	TRBJ1-5	once	-	TRBV28
TGTGCCAGCAGCCTCCGTGGACAGGGGAAAGCTTTCTTT	CASSLRGQGKAFF	TRBJ1-1	-	TRBD1	TRBV4-2
TGTGCCAGCAGCGGGCGGACAGGGTTTGGGGAAAAACTGTTTTTT	CASSGRTGFGEKLFF	TRBJ1-4	-	TRBD1	TRBV7-6
TGTGCCAGCGGTAGGGGGGGCTCACCCTATGGCTACACCTTC	CASGRGGSPYGYTF	TRBJ1-2	-	-	TRBV6-1
TGTGCCAGTAGCCCAGCAGGGGTCCCGAGAAACACTGAAGCTTTCTTT	CASSPAGVPRNTEAFF	TRBJ1-1	-	-	TRBV19
TGTGCCTGGAGTGTACCTGGGACAGGGAAGTTAGCCTATGGCTACACCTTC	CAWSVPGTGKLAYGYTF	TRBJ1-2	-	TRBD1	TRBV30
TGTGCCAGCAGCTCCTACACCGGGGAGCTGTTTTTT	CASSSYTGELFF	TRBJ2-2	-	-	TRBV5-6
TGTGCCAGCAGCTTAAAGGGGGCGCGGACTGAAGCTTTCTTT	CASSLKGARTEAFF	TRBJ1-1	-	TRBD1	TRBV7-2
TGTGCCAGCAGTACAGGGAGTCCGGGAGAGACCCAGTACTTC	CASSTGSPGETQYF	TRBJ2-5	few	-	TRBV6-1
TGTGCCAGCTCAGCCCGACTAGCGGGGGGGCACAATGAGCAGTTCTTC	CASSARLAGGHNEQFF	TRBJ2-1	-	TRBD2	TRBV18
TGTGCCAGCAGCTTAATCGGGGTTACTGAAGCTTTCTTT	CASSLIGVTEAFF	TRBJ1-1	-	-	TRBV7-2
TGTGCCAGCAGTTTAGGAGGGATGGGACTCTACGAGCAGTACTTC	CASSLGGMGLYEQYF	TRBJ2-7	-	-	TRBV27
TGTGCCAGCAGCCAAGTAGGAGGTGGTTACGAGCAGTACTTC	CASSQVGGGYEQYF	TRBJ2-7	once	-	TRBV14
TGTGCCAGCAGACCCCACAGGGCTAGCACAGATACGCAGTATTTT	CASRPHRASTDTQYF	TRBJ2-3	-	-	TRBV28
TGTGCCAGCAGCCAAGTACGGAACAGAGGCAATCAGCCCCAGCATTTT	CASSQVRNRGNQPQHF	TRBJ1-5	-	-	TRBV14